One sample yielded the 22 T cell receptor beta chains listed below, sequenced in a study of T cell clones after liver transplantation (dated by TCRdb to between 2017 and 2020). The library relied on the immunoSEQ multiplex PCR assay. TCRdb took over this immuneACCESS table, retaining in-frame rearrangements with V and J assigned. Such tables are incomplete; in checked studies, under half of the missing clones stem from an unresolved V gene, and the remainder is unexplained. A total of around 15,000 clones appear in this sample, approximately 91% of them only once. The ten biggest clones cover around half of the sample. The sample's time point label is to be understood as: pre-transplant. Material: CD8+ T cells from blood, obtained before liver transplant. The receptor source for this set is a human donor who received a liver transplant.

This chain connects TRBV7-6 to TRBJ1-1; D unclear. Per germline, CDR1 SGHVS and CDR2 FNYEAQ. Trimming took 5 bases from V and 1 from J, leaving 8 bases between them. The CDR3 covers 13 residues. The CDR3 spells CASSPGRNTEAFF. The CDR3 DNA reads TGTGCCAGCAGCCCCGGCCGGAACACTGAAGCTTTCTTT.

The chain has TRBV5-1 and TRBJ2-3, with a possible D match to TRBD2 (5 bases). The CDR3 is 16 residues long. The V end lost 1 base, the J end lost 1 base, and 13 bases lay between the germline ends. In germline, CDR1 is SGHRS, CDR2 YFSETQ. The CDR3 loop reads CASSLPRSEGTDTQYF. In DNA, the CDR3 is TGCGCCAGCAGCTTGCCCCGTAGCGAGGGCACAGATACGCAGTATTTT. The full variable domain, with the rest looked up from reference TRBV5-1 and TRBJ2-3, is KAGVTQTPRYLIKTRGQQVTLSCSPISGHRSVSWYQQTPGQGLQFLFEYFSETQRNKGNFPGRFSGRQFSNSRSEMNVSTLELGDSALYLCASSLPRSEGTDTQYFGPGTRLTVL.

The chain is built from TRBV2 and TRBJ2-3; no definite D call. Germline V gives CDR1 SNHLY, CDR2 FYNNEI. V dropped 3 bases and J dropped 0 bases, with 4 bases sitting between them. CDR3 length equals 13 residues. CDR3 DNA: TGTGCCAGCAGTGATATGAGCACAGATACGCAGTATTTT. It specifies CASSDMSTDTQYF.

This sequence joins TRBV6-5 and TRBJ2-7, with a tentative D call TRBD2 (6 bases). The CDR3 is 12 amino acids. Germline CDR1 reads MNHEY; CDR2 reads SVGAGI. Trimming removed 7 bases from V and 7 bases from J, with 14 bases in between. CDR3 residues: CASKSGRLEQYF. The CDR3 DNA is TGTGCCAGCAAGAGCGGGCGCCTGGAGCAGTACTTC.

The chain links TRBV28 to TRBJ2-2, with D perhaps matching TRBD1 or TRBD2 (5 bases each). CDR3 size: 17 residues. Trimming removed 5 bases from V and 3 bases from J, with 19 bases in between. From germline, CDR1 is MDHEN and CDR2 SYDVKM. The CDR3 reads CASSPPWGPKDTGELFF. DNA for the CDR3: TGTGCCAGCAGTCCCCCATGGGGACCCAAGGACACCGGGGAGCTGTTTTTT.

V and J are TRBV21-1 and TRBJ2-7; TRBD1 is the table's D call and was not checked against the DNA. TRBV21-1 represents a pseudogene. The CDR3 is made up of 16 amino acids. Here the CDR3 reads CASSKAPGQGIYEQYF. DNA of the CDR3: TGTGCCAGCAGCAAAGCACCGGGACAGGGGATTTACGAGCAGTACTTC.

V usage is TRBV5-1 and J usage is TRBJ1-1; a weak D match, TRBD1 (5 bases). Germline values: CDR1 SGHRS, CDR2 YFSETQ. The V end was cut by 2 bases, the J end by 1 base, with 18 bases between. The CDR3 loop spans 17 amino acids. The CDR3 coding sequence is TGCGCCAGCAGCTTCTGGGGACGACCGCTTGAGAACACTGAAGCTTTCTTT. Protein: CASSFWGRPLENTEAFF.

The CDR3 coding sequence is TGTGCCCGAAGACTAGCGGGAGATCCAGATACGCAGTATTTT. Protein product: CARRLAGDPDTQYF. The V call is TRBV30, the J call TRBJ2-3; 12 positions match TRBD2. The CDR3 runs to 14 residues. Trimming cost V 8 bases and J 4 bases; bases outside gene matches: 7. Germline lookup yields CDR1 GTSNPN and CDR2 SVGIG (reference sequence).

Written as DNA, the CDR3 is TGTGCCAGCAGCGCCGGACAGGGGACCCCCACTGAAGCTTTCTTT. Its translation is CASSAGQGTPTEAFF. This sequence joins TRBV9 and TRBJ1-1; TRBD1 aligns across 9 bases. CDR1 SGDLS and CDR2 YYNGEE come from the germline V gene. Trimming cost V 3 bases and J 4 bases; bases outside gene matches: 7. The CDR3 is 15 amino acids.

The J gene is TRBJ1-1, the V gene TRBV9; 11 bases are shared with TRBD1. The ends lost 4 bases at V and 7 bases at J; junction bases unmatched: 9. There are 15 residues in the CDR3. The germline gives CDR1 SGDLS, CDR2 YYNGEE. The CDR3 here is CASSRGDRGNFEAFF. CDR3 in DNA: TGTGCCAGCAGCAGAGGGGACAGGGGGAACTTTGAAGCTTTCTTT. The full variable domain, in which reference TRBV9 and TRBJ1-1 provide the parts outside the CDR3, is DSGVTQTPKHLITATGQRVTLRCSPRSGDLSVYWYQQSLDQGLQFLIQYYNGEERAKGNILERFSAQQFPDLHSELNLSSLELGDSALYFCASSRGDRGNFEAFFGQGTRLTVV.

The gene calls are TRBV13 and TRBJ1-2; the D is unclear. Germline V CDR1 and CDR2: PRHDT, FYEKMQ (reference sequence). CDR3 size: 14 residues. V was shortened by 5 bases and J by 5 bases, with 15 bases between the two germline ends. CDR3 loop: CASSQTRSSYGYTF. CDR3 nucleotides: TGTGCCAGCAGCCAGACGAGGTCCAGTTATGGCTACACCTTC.

This CDR3 reads CASSGTSKSNEQYF. The CDR3, as DNA: TGTGCCAGCAGTGGGACCTCCAAAAGCAACGAGCAGTACTTC. The V gene is TRBV7-8, the J gene TRBJ2-7; D tentatively reads TRBD1 or TRBD2 (5 bases each). Germline V gives CDR1 SGHVS, CDR2 FQNEAQ. V lost 6 bases and J 5 bases, leaving 17 bases between the germline ends. This CDR3 spans 14 amino acids.

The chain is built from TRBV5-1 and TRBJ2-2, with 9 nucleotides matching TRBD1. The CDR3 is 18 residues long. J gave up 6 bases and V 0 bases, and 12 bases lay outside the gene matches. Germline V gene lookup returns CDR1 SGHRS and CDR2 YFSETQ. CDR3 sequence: CASSLAPPTGGRAGELFF. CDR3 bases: TGCGCCAGCAGCTTGGCCCCCCCGACAGGGGGTAGGGCCGGGGAGCTGTTTTTT.

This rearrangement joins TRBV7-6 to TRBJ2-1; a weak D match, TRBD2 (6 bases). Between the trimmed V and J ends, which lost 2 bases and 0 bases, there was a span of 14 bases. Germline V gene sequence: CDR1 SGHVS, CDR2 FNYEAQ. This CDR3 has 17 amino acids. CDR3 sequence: CASSLLGGAGSYNEQFF. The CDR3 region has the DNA TGTGCCAGCAGCTTACTTGGAGGGGCGGGCTCCTACAATGAGCAGTTCTTC. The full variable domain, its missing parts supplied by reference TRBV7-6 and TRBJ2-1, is GAGVSQSPRYKVTKRGQDVALRCDPISGHVSLYWYRQALGQGPEFLTYFNYEAQQDKSGLPNDRFSAERPEGSISTLTIQRTEQRDSAMYRCASSLLGGAGSYNEQFFGPGTRLTVL.

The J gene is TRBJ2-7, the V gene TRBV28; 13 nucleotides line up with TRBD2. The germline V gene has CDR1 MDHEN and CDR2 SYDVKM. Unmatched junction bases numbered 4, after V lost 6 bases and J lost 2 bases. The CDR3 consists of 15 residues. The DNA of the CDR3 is TGTGCCAGCAGACGACTAGCGGGAGGTACCTACGAGCAGTACTTC. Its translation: CASRRLAGGTYEQYF. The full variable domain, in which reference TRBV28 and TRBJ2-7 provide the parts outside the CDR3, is DVKVTQSSRYLVKRTGEKVFLECVQDMDHENMFWYRQDPGLGLRLIYFSYDVKMKEKGDIPEGYSVSREKKERFSLILESASTNQTSMYLCASRRLAGGTYEQYFGPGTRLTVT.

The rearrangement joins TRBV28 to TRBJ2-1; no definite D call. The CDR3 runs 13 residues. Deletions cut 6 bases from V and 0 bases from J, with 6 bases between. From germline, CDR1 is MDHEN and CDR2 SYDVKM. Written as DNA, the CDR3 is TGTGCCAGCAGCAAAAGCTCCTACAATGAGCAGTTCTTC. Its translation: CASSKSSYNEQFF.

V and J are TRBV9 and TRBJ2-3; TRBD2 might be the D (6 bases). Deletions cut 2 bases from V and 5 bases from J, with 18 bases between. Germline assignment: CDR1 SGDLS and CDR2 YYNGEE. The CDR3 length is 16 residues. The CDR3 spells CASSVGQAGFRDTQYF. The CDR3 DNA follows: TGTGCCAGCAGCGTGGGGCAAGCGGGCTTTAGAGATACGCAGTATTTT.

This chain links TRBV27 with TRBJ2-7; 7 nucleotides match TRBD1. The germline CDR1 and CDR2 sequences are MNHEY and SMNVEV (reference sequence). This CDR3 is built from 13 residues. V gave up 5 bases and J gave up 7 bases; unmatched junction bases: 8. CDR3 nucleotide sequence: TGTGCCAGCAGTCTCCGACAGGGCCGGGAGCAGTACTTC. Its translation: CASSLRQGREQYF.

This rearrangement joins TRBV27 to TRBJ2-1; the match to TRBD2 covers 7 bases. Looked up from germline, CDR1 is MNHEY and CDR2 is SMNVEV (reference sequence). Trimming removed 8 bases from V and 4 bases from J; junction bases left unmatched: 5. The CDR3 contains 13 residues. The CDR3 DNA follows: TGTGCCAGCTCTAGCGGCTATTACAATGAGCAGTTCTTC. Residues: CASSSGYYNEQFF.

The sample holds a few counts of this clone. The CDR3: CASSHSASTGELFF. The CDR3, as DNA: TGTGCCAGCAGTCACTCTGCCAGCACCGGGGAGCTGTTTTTT. This chain joins TRBV27 and TRBJ2-2, with D unresolved. The CDR3 is 14 amino acids. Germline V CDR1 and CDR2: MNHEY, SMNVEV (reference sequence). The germline V and J ends were trimmed by 5 bases and 4 bases, with 11 bases remaining between them.

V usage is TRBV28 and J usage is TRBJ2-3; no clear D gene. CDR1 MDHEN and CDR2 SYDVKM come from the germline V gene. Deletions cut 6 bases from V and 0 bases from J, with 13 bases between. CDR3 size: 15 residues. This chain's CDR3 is CASSLIRSSTDTQYF. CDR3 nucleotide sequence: TGTGCCAGCAGCCTTATACGGTCTAGCACAGATACGCAGTATTTT.

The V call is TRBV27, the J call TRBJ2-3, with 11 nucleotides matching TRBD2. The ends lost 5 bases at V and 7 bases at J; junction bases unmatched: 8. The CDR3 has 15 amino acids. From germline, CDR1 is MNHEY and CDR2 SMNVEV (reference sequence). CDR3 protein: CASSPGLAVDHTQYF. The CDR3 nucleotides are TGTGCCAGCAGTCCGGGACTAGCGGTTGATCATACGCAGTATTTT.